This paragraph reports one TCR beta chain. This sample stems from a study of blood T cell repertoires in COVID-19. Study-wide background: Samples taken during acute and convalescent COVID-19 were collected in the United States, Italy and Spain. PBMCs, B-cell-depleted T cells, or T cells provided the cDNA or gDNA that made up the material.

Original analysis: Reference gene primer amplification in the assay estimated nucleated cell counts. Sequencing used immunoSEQ multiplex PCR; TCRdb keeps in-frame clones, though not all of them. V and J calls and clone size follow that table, whereas D and trimming were derived from the DNA. The sample records around 190,000 clones, 70% to 85% being singletons. Germline V CDR1 and CDR2: KGHDR, SFDVKD. The CDR3 runs 16 residues. J lost 0 bases, V lost 9 bases, and 8 bases had no gene match. This receptor was identified in a human donor in a cohort sampled during active COVID-19. The specimen was peripheral blood. The V and J genes are TRBV24-1 and TRBJ2-4, with 9 bases lining up with TRBD1. The CDR3 here is CATYSQGAGAKNIQYF. CDR3 nucleotides: TGTGCCACCTATTCACAGGGGGCGGGAGCCAAAAACATTCAGTACTTC.